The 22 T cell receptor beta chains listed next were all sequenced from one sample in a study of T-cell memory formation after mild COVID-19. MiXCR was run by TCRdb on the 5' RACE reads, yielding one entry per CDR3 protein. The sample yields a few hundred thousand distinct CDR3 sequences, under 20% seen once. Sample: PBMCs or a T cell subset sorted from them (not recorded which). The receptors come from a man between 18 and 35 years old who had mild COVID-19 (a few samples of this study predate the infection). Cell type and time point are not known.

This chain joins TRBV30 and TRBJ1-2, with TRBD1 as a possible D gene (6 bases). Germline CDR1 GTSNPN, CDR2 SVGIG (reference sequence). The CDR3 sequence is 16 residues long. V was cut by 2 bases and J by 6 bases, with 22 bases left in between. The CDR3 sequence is CAWSPYLRGPQDGYTF. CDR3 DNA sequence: TGTGCCTGGAGTCCCTACCTCCGGGGGCCGCAGGATGGCTACACCTTC.

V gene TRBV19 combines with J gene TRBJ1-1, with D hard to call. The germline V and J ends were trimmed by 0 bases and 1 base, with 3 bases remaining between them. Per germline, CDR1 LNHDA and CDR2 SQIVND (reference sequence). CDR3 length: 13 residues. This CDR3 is CASSIDGNTEAFF. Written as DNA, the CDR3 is TGTGCCAGTAGTATAGATGGGAACACTGAAGCTTTCTTT.

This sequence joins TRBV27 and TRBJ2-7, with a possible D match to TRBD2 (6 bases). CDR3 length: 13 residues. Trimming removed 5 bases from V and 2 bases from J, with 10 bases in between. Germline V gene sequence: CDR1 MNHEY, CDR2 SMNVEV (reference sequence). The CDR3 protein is CASSSGSPYEQYF. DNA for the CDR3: TGTGCCAGCAGTAGCGGGTCCCCCTACGAGCAGTACTTC.

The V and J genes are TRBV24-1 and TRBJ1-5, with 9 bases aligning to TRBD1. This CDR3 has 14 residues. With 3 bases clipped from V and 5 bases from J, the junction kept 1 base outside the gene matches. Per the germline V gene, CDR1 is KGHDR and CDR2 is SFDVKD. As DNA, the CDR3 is TGTGCCACCAGTGATGGGACAGGGTATCAGCCCCAGCATTTT. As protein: CATSDGTGYQPQHF.

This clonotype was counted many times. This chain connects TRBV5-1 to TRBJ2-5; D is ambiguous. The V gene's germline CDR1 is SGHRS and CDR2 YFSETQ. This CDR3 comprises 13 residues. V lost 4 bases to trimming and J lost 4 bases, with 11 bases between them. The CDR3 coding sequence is TGCGCCAGCAGCCTAGTGGGTGGAGAGACCCAGTACTTC. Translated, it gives CASSLVGGETQYF.

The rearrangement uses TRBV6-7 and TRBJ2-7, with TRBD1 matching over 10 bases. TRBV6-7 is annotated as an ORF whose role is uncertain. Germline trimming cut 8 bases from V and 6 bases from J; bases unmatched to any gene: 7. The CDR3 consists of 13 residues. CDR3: CASPTGQGSEQYV. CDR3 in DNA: TGTGCCAGCCCTACGGGACAGGGGAGCGAGCAGTACGTC.

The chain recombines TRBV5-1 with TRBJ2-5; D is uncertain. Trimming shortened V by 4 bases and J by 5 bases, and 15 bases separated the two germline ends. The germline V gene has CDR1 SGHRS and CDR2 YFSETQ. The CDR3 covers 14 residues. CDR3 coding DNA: TGCGCCAGCAGCGATTTAACGGCTGTGGAGACCCAGTACTTC. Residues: CASSDLTAVETQYF.

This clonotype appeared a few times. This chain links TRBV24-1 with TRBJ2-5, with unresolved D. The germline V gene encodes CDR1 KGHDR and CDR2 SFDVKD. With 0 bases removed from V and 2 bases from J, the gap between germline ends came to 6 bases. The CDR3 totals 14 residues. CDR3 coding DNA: TGTGCCACCAGTGATTTGGGGCCACAAGAGACCCAGTACTTC. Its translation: CATSDLGPQETQYF.

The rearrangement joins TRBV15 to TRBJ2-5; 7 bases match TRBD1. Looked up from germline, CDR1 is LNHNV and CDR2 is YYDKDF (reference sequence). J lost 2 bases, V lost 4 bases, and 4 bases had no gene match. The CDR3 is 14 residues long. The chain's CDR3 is CATSTRTGQETQYF. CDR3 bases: TGTGCCACCAGCACGCGGACAGGACAAGAGACCCAGTACTTC.

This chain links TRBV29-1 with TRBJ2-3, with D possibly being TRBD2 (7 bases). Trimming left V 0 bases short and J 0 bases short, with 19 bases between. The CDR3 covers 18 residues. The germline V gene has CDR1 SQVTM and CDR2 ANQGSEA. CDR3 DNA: TGCAGCGTTGAAGATCTAAGCGGGACACCGGACAGCACAGATACGCAGTATTTT. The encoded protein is CSVEDLSGTPDSTDTQYF.

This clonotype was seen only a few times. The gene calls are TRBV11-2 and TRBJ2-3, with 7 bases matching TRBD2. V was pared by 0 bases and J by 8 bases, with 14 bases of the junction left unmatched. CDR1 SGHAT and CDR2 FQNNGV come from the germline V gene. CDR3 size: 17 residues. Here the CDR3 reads CASSLDPGGWDQGTQYF. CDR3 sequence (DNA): TGTGCCAGCAGCTTAGATCCGGGGGGTTGGGACCAAGGTACGCAGTATTTT.

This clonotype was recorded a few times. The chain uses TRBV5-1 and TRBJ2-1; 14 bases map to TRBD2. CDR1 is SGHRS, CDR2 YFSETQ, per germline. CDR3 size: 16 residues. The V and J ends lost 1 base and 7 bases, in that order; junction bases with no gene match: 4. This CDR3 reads CASSLTRTSGGNEQFF. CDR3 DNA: TGCGCCAGCAGCTTGACCCGGACTAGCGGGGGGAATGAGCAGTTCTTC. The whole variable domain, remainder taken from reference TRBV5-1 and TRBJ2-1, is KAGVTQTPRYLIKTRGQQVTLSCSPISGHRSVSWYQQTPGQGLQFLFEYFSETQRNKGNFPGRFSGRQFSNSRSEMNVSTLELGDSALYLCASSLTRTSGGNEQFFGPGTRLTVL.

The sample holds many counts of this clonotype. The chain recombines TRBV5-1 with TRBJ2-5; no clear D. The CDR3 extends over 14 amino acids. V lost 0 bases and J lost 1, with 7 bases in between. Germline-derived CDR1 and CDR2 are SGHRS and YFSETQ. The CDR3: CASSLGASQETQYF. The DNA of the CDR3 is TGCGCCAGCAGCTTGGGGGCGAGCCAAGAGACCCAGTACTTC.

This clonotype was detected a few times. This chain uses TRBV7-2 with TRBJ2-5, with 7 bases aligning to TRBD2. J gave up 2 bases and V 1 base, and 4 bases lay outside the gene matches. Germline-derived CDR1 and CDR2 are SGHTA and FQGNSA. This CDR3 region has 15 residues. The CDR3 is CASSLDQGGQETQYF. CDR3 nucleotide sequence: TGTGCCAGCAGCTTAGATCAGGGAGGGCAAGAGACCCAGTACTTC.

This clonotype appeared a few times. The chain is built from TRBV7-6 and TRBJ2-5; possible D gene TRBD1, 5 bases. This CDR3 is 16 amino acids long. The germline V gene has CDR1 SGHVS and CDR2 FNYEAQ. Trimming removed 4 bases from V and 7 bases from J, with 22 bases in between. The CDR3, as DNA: TGTGCCAGCAGCTACCCAAACCCGGACACAAAGAGGACCCAGTACTTC. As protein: CASSYPNPDTKRTQYF.

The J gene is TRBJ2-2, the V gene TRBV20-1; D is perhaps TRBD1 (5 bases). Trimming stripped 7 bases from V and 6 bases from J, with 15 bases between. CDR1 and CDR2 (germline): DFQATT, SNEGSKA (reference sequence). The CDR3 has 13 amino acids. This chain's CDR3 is CSVTGRVAGELFF. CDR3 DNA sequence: TGCAGTGTTACGGGCAGGGTAGCCGGGGAGCTGTTTTTT.

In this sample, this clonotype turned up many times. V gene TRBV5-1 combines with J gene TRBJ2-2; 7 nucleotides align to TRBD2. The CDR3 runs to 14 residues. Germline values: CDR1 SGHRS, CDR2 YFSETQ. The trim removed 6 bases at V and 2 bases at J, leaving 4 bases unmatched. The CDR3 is CASMASGNTGELFF. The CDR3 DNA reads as TGCGCCAGCATGGCTAGCGGTAACACCGGGGAGCTGTTTTTT.

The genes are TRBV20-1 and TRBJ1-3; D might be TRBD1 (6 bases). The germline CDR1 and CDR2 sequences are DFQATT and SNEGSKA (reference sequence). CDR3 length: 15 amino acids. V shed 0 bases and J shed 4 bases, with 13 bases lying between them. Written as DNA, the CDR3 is TGCAGTGCTAGAGAGCGAGGACAGTGGGGAAACACCATATATTTT. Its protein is CSARERGQWGNTIYF.

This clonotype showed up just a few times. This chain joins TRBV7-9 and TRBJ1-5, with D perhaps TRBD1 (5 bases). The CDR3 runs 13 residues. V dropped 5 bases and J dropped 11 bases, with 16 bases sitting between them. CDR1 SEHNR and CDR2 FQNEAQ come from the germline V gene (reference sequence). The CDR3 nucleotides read TGTGCCAGCAGCCTAAATCCCTCGGGGGCCCAGCATTTT. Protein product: CASSLNPSGAQHF.

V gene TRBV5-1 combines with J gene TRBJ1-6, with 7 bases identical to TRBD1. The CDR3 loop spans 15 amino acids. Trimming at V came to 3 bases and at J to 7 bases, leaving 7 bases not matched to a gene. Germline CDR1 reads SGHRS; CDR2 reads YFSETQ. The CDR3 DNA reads TGCGCCAGCAGCTGGGACAGCGCCTTCAATTCACCCCTCCACTTT. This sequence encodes CASSWDSAFNSPLHF.

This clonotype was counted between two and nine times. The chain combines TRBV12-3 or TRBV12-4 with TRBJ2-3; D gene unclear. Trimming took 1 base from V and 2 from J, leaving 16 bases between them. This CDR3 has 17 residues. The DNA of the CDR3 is TGTGCCAGCAGTTTAGACGACATCAAGACCATCACAGATACGCAGTATTTT. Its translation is CASSLDDIKTITDTQYF.

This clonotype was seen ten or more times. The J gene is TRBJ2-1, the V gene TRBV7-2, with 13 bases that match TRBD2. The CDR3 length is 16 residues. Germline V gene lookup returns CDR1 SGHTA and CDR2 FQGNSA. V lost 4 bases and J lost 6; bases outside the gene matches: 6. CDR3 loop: CASSSWRLAGGNEQFF. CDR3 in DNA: TGTGCCAGCAGCTCATGGCGACTAGCGGGGGGCAATGAGCAGTTCTTC.